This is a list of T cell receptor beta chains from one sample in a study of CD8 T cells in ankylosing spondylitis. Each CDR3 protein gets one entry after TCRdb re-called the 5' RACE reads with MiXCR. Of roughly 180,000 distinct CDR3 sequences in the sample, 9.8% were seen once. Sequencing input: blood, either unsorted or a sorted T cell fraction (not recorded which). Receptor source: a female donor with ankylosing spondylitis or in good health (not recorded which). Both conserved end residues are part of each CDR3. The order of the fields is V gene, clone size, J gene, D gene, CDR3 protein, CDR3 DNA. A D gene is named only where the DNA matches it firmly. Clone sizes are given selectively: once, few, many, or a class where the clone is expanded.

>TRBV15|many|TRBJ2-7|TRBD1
CATSSFGEGAPGEQYF
TGTGCCACCAGCAGCTTTGGTGAGGGGGCCCCTGGGGAGCAGTACTTC
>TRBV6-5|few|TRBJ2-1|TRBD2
CASSYEPGGRESRHEQFF
TGTGCCAGCAGTTACGAGCCGGGTGGGCGGGAGTCCCGACATGAGCAGTTCTTC
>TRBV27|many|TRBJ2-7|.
CASSLGSDTEQYF
TGTGCCAGCAGTTTAGGTTCGGACACAGAGCAGTACTTC
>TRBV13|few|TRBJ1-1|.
CASSADGFMNTEAFF
TGTGCCAGCAGCGCGGACGGATTTATGAACACTGAAGCTTTCTTT
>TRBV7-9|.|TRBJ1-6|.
CASSLAGEYSPLHF
TGTGCCAGCAGCTTAGCAGGGGAATACTCACCCCTCCACTTT
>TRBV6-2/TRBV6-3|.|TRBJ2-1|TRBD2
CASSYPRLAAYNEQFF
TGTGCCAGCAGTTACCCGAGACTAGCCGCTTACAATGAGCAGTTCTTC
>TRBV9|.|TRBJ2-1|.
CASSVEGGGSNEQFF
TGTGCCAGCAGCGTAGAGGGGGGGGGTAGCAATGAGCAGTTCTTC
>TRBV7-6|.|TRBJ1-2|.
CASRALSGVGYGYTF
TGTGCCAGCAGAGCCCTGTCGGGGGTCGGCTATGGCTACACCTTC
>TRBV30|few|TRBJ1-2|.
CAWSVPGGYTF
TGTGCCTGGAGTGTACCGGGTGGCTACACCTTC
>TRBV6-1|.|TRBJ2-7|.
CASSDRPGSGSSYEQYF
TGTGCCAGCAGTGACCGTCCTGGTAGCGGCAGCTCCTACGAGCAGTACTTC
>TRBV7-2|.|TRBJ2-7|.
CASSAPGAQYEQYF
TGTGCCAGCAGCGCCCCCGGGGCCCAATACGAGCAGTACTTC
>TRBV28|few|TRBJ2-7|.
CASSFVAATPVEQYF
TGTGCCAGCAGTTTCGTGGCCGCCACCCCTGTCGAGCAGTACTTC
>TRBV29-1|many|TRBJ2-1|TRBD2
CSVVSGGGQFF
TGCAGCGTTGTGTCGGGGGGAGGTCAGTTCTTC
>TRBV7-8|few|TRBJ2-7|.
CASSLWAGSSYEQYF
TGTGCCAGCAGCTTATGGGCGGGGAGCTCCTACGAGCAGTACTTC
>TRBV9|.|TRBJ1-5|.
CASSGLPGQPQHF
TGTGCCAGCAGTGGGCTACCAGGGCAGCCCCAGCATTTT
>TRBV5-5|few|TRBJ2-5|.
CASSLYPGQETQYF
TGTGCCAGCAGCTTGTACCCGGGCCAAGAGACCCAGTACTTC
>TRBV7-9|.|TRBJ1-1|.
CASSNRRENTEAFF
TGTGCCAGCAGCAATAGACGAGAAAACACTGAAGCTTTCTTT
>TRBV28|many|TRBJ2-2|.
CASSFGGELFF
TGTGCCAGCAGTTTCGGCGGGGAGCTGTTTTTT
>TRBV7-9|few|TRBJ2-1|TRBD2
CASRTSGPNNEQFF
TGTGCCAGCAGGACTAGCGGGCCAAACAATGAGCAGTTCTTC
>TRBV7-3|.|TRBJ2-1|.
CASSLAGSNEQFF
TGTGCCAGCAGCTTGGCTGGATCCAATGAGCAGTTCTTC
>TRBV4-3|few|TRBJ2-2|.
CASSQVYRSGELFF
TGCGCCAGCAGCCAAGTCTACAGAAGCGGGGAGCTGTTTTTT
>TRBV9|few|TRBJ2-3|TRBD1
CASSASRDRDEDTQYF
TGTGCCAGCAGCGCCAGCCGGGACAGGGATGAGGATACGCAGTATTTT
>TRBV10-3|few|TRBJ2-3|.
CATHGRKGTDTQYF
TGTGCCACCCATGGGCGGAAGGGCACAGATACGCAGTATTTT
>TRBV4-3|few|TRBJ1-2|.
CASSQGGALGYTYGYTF
TGCGCCAGCAGCCAAGGCGGGGCGCTGGGTTATACCTATGGCTACACCTTC
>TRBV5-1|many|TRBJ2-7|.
CASSFMEADYEQYF
TGCGCCAGCAGCTTCATGGAAGCAGACTACGAGCAGTACTTC
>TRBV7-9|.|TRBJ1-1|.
CATLPPRTNTEAFF
TGTGCCACCCTCCCACCACGGACGAACACTGAAGCTTTCTTT
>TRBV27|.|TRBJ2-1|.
CASSLIGSVDEQFF
TGTGCCAGCAGTTTAATAGGGAGTGTGGATGAGCAGTTCTTC
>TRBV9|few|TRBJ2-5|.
CASSVGTTVETQYF
TGTGCCAGCAGCGTAGGGACTACGGTAGAGACCCAGTACTTC
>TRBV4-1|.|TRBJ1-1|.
CASSQDFGGGGEAFF
TGCGCCAGCAGCCAAGATTTTGGAGGGGGGGGTGAAGCTTTCTTT